The 7 T cell receptor beta chains below were found in one sample sequenced in a study of human T cells and chemical hapten exposure (dated by TCRdb to about 2021). Interpreted using the paper, the time point label stands for: patch test 2, 6 weeks after DPC sensitization. The treatment or condition label for this specimen denotes: therapeutic diphenylcyclopropenone sensitization with weekly scalp DPC. To prepare the library, RACE was applied. Sequencing used a NextSeq 500. In-frame beta chains were kept once TCRdb had trimmed the public reads at Q25 with fastp and called clones with MiXCR. One record per CDR3 amino acid sequence lists the most common genes and DNA. Here the sample has hundreds of thousands of distinct CDR3 sequences; about 6.9% occur a single time. The top ten clonotypes cover approximately 5.4% of the sample. Sequenced material: whole blood, taken in connection with sensitization to the hapten diphenylcyclopropenone (DPC). The receptors shown here come from a woman between 18 and 30 years old with alopecia areata. Some clones in this sample may be carry-over from other donors' samples.

V and J are TRBV4-1 and TRBJ2-4; D unresolved. The germline gives CDR1 MGHRA, CDR2 YSYEKL. The V gene lost 2 bases and the J gene lost 0 bases, with 8 bases spanning the gap. CDR3 length equals 15 residues. The CDR3 DNA follows: TGCGCCAGCAGCCAAAGGCAGCTAGCCAAAAACATTCAGTACTTC. It yields the protein CASSQRQLAKNIQYF.

This clonotype has at least ten counts. The V gene is TRBV6-2 or TRBV6-3, the J gene TRBJ1-5; D gene ambiguous. The CDR3 is made up of 13 amino acids. V was trimmed by 10 bases and J by 4 bases, leaving 14 bases between them. Germline V gene sequence: CDR1 MNHEY, CDR2 SVGEGT. The CDR3 DNA follows: TGTGCCACCTACGAGGGTCGGAATCAGCCCCAGCATTTT. Residues: CATYEGRNQPQHF.

The genes are TRBV6-6 and TRBJ2-7; TRBD1 matches at 9 bases. The CDR3 spans 14 residues. The junction had 9 bases not matched to a gene; V was cut back by 5 bases and J by 7 bases. Germline CDR1 reads MNHNY; CDR2 reads SVGAGI (reference sequence). This CDR3 reads CASSNTGGIFEQYF. DNA for the CDR3: TGTGCCAGCAGTAACACAGGGGGCATTTTTGAGCAGTACTTC.

The chain couples TRBV27 to TRBJ2-7; D is ambiguous. Germline V gene data show CDR1 as MNHEY and CDR2 as SMNVEV (reference sequence). The CDR3 length is 14 residues. Trimming pared 1 base from V and 5 bases from J, leaving 12 bases between. CDR3 region: CASSLYGRSDEQYF. The CDR3, as DNA: TGTGCCAGCAGTTTATACGGCCGGAGCGACGAGCAGTACTTC.

This clonotype has more than one count but fewer than ten. The chain couples TRBV5-4 to TRBJ2-5, with D maybe TRBD2 (7 bases). CDR3 size: 15 residues. CDR1 SGHNT and CDR2 YYREEE come from the germline V gene (reference sequence). Trimming took 3 bases from V and 5 from J, leaving 17 bases between them. CDR3 DNA sequence: TGTGCCAGCAGCTCTAGGAATGGGGGGGCGGAGACCCAGTACTTC. Encoded protein: CASSSRNGGAETQYF. The variable domain in full, with the rest retrieved from reference TRBV5-4 and TRBJ2-5, is ETGVTQSPTHLIKTRGQQVTLRCSSQSGHNTVSWYQQALGQGPQFIFQYYREEENGRGNFPPRFSGLQFPNYSSELNVNALELDDSALYLCASSSRNGGAETQYFGPGTRLLVL.

This clonotype was observed at least ten times. V gene TRBV7-9 combines with J gene TRBJ1-1; 7 bases line up with TRBD1. The V gene end was trimmed by 5 bases and the J gene end by 4 bases; junction bases not matched to a gene: 7. There are 14 residues in the CDR3. CDR1 and CDR2 from the germline V gene are SEHNR and FQNEAQ (reference sequence). The CDR3 spells CASSTGQAFTEAFF. The CDR3 DNA follows: TGTGCCAGCAGCACCGGACAGGCTTTCACTGAAGCTTTCTTT.

This clonotype has ten or more counts. This chain connects TRBV6-6 to TRBJ1-2; D remains ambiguous. Trimming removed 6 bases at V and 2 bases at J, with 10 bases between. The CDR3 contains 13 residues. The germline V gene encodes CDR1 MNHNY and CDR2 SVGAGI (reference sequence). This CDR3 is CASRADLNYGYTF. CDR3 nucleotide sequence: TGTGCCAGCAGAGCAGATCTGAACTATGGCTACACCTTC.